The sequence of this T cell receptor (beta chain) was determined in a study of blood T cells in healthy people across ages (dated by TCRdb to the mid-2010s). Turning to the overall study: In model experiments, roughly one uniquely barcoded TCR beta cDNA molecule per two T cells was captured by template switching. Using deep sequencing normalized with unique cDNA molecular identifiers, the study measured how TCR beta repertoire diversity changes with age. Four age groups were formed from the donors: young (average roughly 15 years), middle-aged (approximately 42), aged (about 68) and long-lived (about 75). To avoid experimental bias, donors of different ages were distributed randomly across sequencing lanes. For two donors (one aged 18 to 30 and one aged 80 or older), the study analyzed two additional independent replicas of 1 million unique cDNA reads from the same blood draw. Overall study results and their limits: Because profiling used bulk unsorted PBMCs, naive and antigen-experienced compartments could not be compared conclusively. Estimates of total diversity based on one million sequenced T cells were considered lower bounds and underestimates. A strong correlation was found between observed TCR beta diversity and the percentage of naive T cells measured by flow cytometry. As age increased, observed TCR beta diversity per million T cells dropped in a roughly linear way, and a significant reduction was already evident by age 40. Donor CMV infection status was unknown, potentially confounding age-related changes in expanded clonotypes. Compared with the aged group, more naive CD4+ T cells, fewer expanded clones and increased TCR diversity were shown by the long-lived group, suggesting age selection.

To note about this clonotype: Its recognized antigen is unknown. It has no much larger one-base neighbor in the sample; base qualities were not kept.

The library was prepared using 5' RACE. The reads were generated on an Illumina HiSeq 2500. The second PCR ran for about 6 to 12 cycles and used a J-beta primer mix along with a sample-barcoded 5' primer. A template-switch 5' adaptor carrying 12 random nucleotides introduced a unique molecular identifier onto each TCR beta cDNA molecule. Each sample yielded at least 2.5 million CDR3-containing paired-end reads. First-strand cDNA synthesis was performed from all RNA using the Mint cDNA synthesis kit, with priming by a TRBC-specific oligonucleotide. Following uracil-DNA glycosylase treatment, a first 18-cycle PCR with universal primers M1SS and BC2_uni_R was performed on all cDNA. In the authors' own workflow: For normalization, 1 million high-quality reads, each with a distinct molecular identifier, were randomly selected from each sample. Instead of being binned into consensus sequences, reads with shared molecular identifiers were discarded. CDR3 identification, clonotype clustering and error correction used MiTCR with a Q25 quality threshold and the strictest error-elimination algorithm. A nonparametric unseen species model with Euler transformation was used to estimate lower-bound total TCR beta diversity. The public reads were reanalyzed by TCRdb: fastp trimming at Q25, MiXCR alignment, in-frame beta chains only. Rows matching on CDR3 protein sequence are summarized as one entry with the most common DNA and genes. Clone size and V and J calls follow TCRdb, not the original study. The sample yields some 1.6 million distinct CDR3 sequences; around 36% were counted once. The ten biggest clones cover about 11% of the sample.

The donors were 40 or so Caucasian individuals from Russia, aged roughly 6 to 100 years, who were systemically healthy. Each donor gave 8 to 10 milliliters of peripheral blood, drawn into EDTA-treated Vacutainer tubes. Ficoll-Paque density-gradient centrifugation was used to isolate PBMCs, with at least 7 million obtained per sample. Total RNA was extracted from PBMCs with Trizol reagent, with at least 5.5 micrograms obtained per sample. Naive CD45RAhigh/CD27high T cell percentages were measured by flow cytometry on a PBMC aliquot from every donor. CDR1 LGHDT and CDR2 YNNKEL were looked up in the germline V gene (reference sequence). V is shortened by 0 bases, J by 1 base, and the region joining them spans 13 bases. Reading from cysteine to phenylalanine, the CDR3 counts 16 amino acids. Only the CDR3 portion is preserved as DNA: 48 bases, with reading frame beginning at the first base.

The TCR sequence derives from a woman under 40 in good health. The chain is assembled from TRBV3-1 and TRBJ2-7, and the D gene may be TRBD1, 5 bases matching. What was sequenced was blood. The sequence in DNA is TGTGCCAGCAGCCAAGAAAGAAACAGGTTATCCTACGAGCAGTACTTC. This sequence encodes CASSQERNRLSYEQYF.